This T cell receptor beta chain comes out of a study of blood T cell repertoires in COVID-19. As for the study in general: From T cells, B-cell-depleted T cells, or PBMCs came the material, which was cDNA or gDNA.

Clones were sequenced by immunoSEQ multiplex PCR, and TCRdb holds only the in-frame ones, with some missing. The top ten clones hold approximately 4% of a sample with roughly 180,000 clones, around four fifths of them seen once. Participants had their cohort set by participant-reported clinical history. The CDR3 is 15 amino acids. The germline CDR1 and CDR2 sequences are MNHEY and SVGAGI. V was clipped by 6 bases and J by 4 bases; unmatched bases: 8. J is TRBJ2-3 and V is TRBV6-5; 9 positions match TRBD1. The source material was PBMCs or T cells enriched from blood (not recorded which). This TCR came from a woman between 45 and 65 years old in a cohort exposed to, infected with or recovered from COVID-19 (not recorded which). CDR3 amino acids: CASRDRDREADTQYF. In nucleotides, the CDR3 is TGTGCCAGCAGGGACCGGGACAGGGAGGCAGATACGCAGTATTTT.